The source of this T cell receptor (beta chain) is a study of long-term antiretroviral therapy in people with HIV (dated by TCRdb to between 2021 and 2022). Context from the whole study: Collection of the earliest samples took place about a decade ahead of the 2015 WHO recommendation for immediate ART, at a time when ART was typically delayed until CD4 counts fell. Whether ART initiation and durable HIV suppression were associated with changes in peripheral blood TRB repertoire composition and diversity was tested in a retrospective serial study. A total of roughly 200 cryopreserved PBMC samples were contributed to the cohort by 30 adults with confirmed HIV infection, with samples collected serially over a mean of roughly six years (range 1-12). Of the roughly 31 participants with HIV, about a dozen were female. No cross-contamination during QIAcube processing was shown when test extractions of a monoclonal T-cell line were performed alongside about 30 polyclonal samples.

To be included, a participant needed at least one PBMC sample from before ART initiation plus at least two post-ART samples. Treatment was received in the United States of America by all participants with HIV. Cryopreserved samples of about 0.95-10 million PBMC were thawed and washed before DNA extraction. At the time of the earliest PBMC sample for each participant with HIV, ages ranged from roughly 23 to 60 years. Per participant, PBMC samples came from 1-4 timepoints prior to ART initiation and 2-8 timepoints following ART initiation, for a median of 7 samples. Serial HIV viral load, CD4+ T-cell count, ART history and demographic data were obtained for every participant. Genomic DNA was extracted from unsorted PBMC with a Qiagen kit on a QIAcube, processed in batches of 12 samples. The investigation overall reported the following: No data were available on ART adherence, viral resistance or therapy changes, limiting inferences about post-ART repertoire changes. Starting ART was linked to a significant rise in TRB diversity, yet even with long-term ART the diversity remained significantly lower than in transplant donor controls. Compared with controls, HIV repertoires had narrower CDR3 length ranges, and the network structure pointed to an antigen-experienced repertoire that shifted only slightly toward naive after ART. Expanded TRB clones identified before ART initiation dominated the repertoire at all time points, although this dominance fluctuated and declined in many PLHIV after ART. The samples span the years 2004 to 2017, and the ART regimens used may be less effective than current regimens. Because PBMC availability was limited, only the TCR beta chain was sequenced, with no alpha chain pairing. Because pre-ART samples had limited cell numbers, unsorted PBMC were profiled rather than sorted CD4+ and CD8+ T cells.

Remarks on this clone: Its antigen is still unknown. Per-nucleotide qualities are absent, and no much larger clonotype sits a single base away.

The immunoSEQ hsTCRB v3.0 assay was used at survey level resolution to sequence the TRB variable region. TRB sequencing targeted a depth of about 40,000-55,000 T-cell genomes per sample. An Illumina MiSeq with a v3 150-cycle kit was used to sequence the pooled TRB libraries. The paper's processing steps were these. Repertoire analysis was run in R within a reproducible Nextflow workflow that covered QC, data transformation and analysis. Custom analyses were implemented in LymphoSeq2, an R package for AIRR-Seq data exploration. A few samples yielding fewer than 5000 total TRB sequences were excluded, leaving 188 analyzed HIV repertoires. Of the roughly 180 retained HIV repertoires, about 61 were collected before and around 130 after ART initiation. Repertoires were downsampled to 5000 TRB nucleotide sequences, and summary statistics were averaged over 100 downsampling iterations. The analysis kept only TRB sequences whose CDR3 regions were at least seven amino acids long. Diversity was measured with a Shannon entropy-derived clonality score and the Gini coefficient. In the repertoire networks, any two of the top 5000 CDR3 amino acid sequences were connected whenever the two sequences differed by an edit distance of one. GLIPH2 predicted antigen specificity groups and MHC restriction for TRB CDR3 amino acid sequences. Known CMV, EBV, HIV or tissue antigen associations were flagged by matching CDR3 amino acid sequences against VDJdb and McPAS-TCR. Pre-ART, post-ART and control groups were compared with Wilcoxon signed-rank tests and Holm-Bonferroni correction. Held by TCRdb, this immuneACCESS table contains in-frame sequences only and omits some clones. Under half of the omission traces to an unresolved V gene where checked; the cause of the rest is unknown. The D gene and trimming were derived from the DNA, and the V and J assignments and clone size from that table. For this sample the table gives approximately 21,000 clones, of which less than 85% were detected only once. 8.1% of the sample goes to the ten largest clones.

Trimming at the junction amounts to 5 bases on V and 5 bases on J, and the germline ends lie 12 bases apart. Looking up the germline V gene yields CDR1 SGHTA and CDR2 FQGNSA. From the cysteine through the phenylalanine, the CDR3 covers 13 amino acids. Only CDR3 DNA is held: 39 bases, read in frame from base 1. The clonotype originates from a man between 50 and 59 years old with HIV. The chain links TRBV7-2 with TRBJ2-5, with TRBD2 perhaps the D gene, on 6 matching bases. Specimen: unsorted PBMCs, collected at the start of antiretroviral therapy. The DNA reads TGTGCCAGCAGCCGGGGGAGTGTGGAGACCCAGTACTTC. It translates to CASSRGSVETQYF.